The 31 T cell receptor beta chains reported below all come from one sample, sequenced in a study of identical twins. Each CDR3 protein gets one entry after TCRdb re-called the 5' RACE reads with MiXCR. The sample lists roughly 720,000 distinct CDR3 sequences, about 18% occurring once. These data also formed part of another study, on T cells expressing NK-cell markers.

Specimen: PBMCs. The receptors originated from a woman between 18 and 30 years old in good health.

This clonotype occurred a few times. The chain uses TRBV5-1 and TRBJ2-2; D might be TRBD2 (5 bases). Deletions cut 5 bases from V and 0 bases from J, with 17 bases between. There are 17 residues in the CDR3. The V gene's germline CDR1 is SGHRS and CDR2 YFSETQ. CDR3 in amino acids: CASSSSPGVANTGELFF. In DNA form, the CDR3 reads TGCGCCAGCAGTTCGTCGCCCGGGGTCGCGAACACCGGGGAGCTGTTTTTT.

In nucleotides, the CDR3 is TGTGCCAGCAGGGGGACAGGGGGCTGGGGTGAAGCTTTCTTT. Residues: CASRGTGGWGEAFF. The chain employs TRBV6-1 and TRBJ1-1, with 12 bases fitting TRBD1. The CDR3 totals 14 residues. The trim removed 6 bases at V and 7 bases at J, leaving 6 bases unmatched. Germline lookup yields CDR1 MNHNS and CDR2 SASEGT.

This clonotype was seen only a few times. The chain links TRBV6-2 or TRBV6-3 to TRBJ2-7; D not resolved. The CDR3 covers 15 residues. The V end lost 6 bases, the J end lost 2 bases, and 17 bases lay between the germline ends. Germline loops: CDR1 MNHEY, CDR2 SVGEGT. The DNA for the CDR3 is TGTGCCAGCAGATCCCATAACAAGATCGCCTACGAGCAGTACTTC. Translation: CASRSHNKIAYEQYF.

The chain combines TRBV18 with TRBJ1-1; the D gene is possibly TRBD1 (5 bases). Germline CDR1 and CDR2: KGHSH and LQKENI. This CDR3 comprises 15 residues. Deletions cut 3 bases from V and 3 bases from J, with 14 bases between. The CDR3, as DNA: TGTGCCAGCTCACCTGGGGTAGGGGTGGACACTGAAGCTTTCTTT. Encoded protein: CASSPGVGVDTEAFF.

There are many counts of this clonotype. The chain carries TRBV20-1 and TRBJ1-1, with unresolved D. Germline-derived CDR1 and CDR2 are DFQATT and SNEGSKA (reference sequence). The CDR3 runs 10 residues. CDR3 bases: TGCAGCGCAGGGAACACTGAAGCTTTCTTT. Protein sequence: CSAGNTEAFF.

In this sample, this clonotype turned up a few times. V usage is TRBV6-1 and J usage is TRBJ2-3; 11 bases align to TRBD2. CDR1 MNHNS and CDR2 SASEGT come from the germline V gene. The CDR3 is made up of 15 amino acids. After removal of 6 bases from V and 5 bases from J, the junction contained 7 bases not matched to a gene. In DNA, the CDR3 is TGTGCCAGCAGAAAACTAGCGGGGGCTGAAGATACGCAGTATTTT. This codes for CASRKLAGAEDTQYF.

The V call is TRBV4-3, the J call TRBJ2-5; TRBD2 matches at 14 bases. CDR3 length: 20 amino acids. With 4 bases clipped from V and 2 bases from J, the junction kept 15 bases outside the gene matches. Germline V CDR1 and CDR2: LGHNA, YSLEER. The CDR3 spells CASSLRRWTSGRPLQETQYF. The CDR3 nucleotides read TGCGCCAGCAGCCTTAGAAGGTGGACTAGCGGGAGGCCCTTACAAGAGACCCAGTACTTC.

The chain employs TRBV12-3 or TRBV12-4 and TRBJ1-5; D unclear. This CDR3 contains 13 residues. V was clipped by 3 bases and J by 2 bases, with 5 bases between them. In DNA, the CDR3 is TGTGCCAGCAGTTTTTACCGCAATCAGCCCCAGCATTTT. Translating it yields CASSFYRNQPQHF.

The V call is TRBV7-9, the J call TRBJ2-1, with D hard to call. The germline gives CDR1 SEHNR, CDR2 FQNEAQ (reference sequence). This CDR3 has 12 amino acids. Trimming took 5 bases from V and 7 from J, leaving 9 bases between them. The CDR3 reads CASSTNGNEQFF. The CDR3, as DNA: TGTGCCAGCAGCACTAACGGGAATGAGCAGTTCTTC.

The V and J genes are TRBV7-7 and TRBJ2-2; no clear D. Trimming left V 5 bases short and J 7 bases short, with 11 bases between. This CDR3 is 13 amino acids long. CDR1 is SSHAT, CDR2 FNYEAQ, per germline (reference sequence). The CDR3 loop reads CASSGAMRGELFF. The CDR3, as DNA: TGTGCCAGCAGCGGAGCTATGCGCGGGGAGCTGTTTTTT.

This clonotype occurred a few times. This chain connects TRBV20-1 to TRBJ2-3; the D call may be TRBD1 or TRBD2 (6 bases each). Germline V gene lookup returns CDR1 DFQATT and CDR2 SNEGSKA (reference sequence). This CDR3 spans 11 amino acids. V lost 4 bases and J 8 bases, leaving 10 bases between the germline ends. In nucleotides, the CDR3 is TGCAGTGCTACCGGGGGCCTTACGCAGTATTTT. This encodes CSATGGLTQYF.

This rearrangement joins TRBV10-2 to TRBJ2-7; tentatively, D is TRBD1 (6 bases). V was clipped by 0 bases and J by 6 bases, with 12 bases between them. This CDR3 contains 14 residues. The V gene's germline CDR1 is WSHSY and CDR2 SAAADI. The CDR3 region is CASSESIQTGEQYF. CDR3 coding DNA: TGCGCCAGCAGTGAGTCGATTCAGACAGGCGAGCAGTACTTC.

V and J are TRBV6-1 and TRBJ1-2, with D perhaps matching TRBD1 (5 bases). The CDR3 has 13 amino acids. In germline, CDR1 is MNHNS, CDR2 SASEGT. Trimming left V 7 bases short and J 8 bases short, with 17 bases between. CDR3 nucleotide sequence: TGTGCCAGCAAGACCGCTACAGGAGGGGGCTACACCTTC. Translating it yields CASKTATGGGYTF.

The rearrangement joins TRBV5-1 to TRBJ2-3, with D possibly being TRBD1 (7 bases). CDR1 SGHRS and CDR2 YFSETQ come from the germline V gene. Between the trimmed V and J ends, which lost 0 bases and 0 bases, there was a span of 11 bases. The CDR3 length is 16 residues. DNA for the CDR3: TGCGCCAGCAGCTTGGCCAGGGGGGTAAGCACAGATACGCAGTATTTT. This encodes CASSLARGVSTDTQYF.

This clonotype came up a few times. Written as DNA, the CDR3 is TGTGCCAGCAGCGTAGTGGGACTAGCGGGAGTTGAGCAGTTCTTC. It yields the protein CASSVVGLAGVEQFF. This rearrangement joins TRBV9 to TRBJ2-1; 14 nucleotides match TRBD2. CDR1 is SGDLS, CDR2 YYNGEE, per germline. The CDR3 has 15 residues. With V trimmed by 0 bases and J by 9 bases, 2 bases remained unmatched. Combining the CDR3 with reference TRBV9 and TRBJ2-1 gives the whole variable domain DSGVTQTPKHLITATGQRVTLRCSPRSGDLSVYWYQQSLDQGLQFLIQYYNGEERAKGNILERFSAQQFPDLHSELNLSSLELGDSALYFCASSVVGLAGVEQFFGPGTRLTVL.

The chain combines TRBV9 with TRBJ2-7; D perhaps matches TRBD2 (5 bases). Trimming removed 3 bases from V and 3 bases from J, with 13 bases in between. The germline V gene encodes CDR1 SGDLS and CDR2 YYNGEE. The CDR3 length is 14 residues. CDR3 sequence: CASSGREGHYEQYF. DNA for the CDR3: TGTGCCAGCAGCGGCCGCGAGGGCCACTACGAGCAGTACTTC.

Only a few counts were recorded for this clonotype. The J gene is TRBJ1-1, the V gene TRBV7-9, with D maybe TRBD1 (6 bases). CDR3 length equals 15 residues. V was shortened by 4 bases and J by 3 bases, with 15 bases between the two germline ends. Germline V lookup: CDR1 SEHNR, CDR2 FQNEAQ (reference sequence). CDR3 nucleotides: TGTGCCAGCAGCTCCCCAGGGGTGCGGTACACTGAAGCTTTCTTT. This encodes CASSSPGVRYTEAFF.

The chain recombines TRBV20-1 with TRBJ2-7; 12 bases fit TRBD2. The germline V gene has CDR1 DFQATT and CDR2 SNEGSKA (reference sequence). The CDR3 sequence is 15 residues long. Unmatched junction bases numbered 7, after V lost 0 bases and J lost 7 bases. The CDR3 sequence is CSAREGTSGLSEQYF. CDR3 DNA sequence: TGCAGTGCTAGAGAGGGGACTAGCGGGCTTTCAGAGCAGTACTTC.

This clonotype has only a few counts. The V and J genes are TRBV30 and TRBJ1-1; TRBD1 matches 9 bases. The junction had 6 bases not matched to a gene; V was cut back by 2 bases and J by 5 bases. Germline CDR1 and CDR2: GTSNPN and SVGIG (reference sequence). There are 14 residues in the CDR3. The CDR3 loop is CAWSPNRGRTEAFF. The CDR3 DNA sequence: TGTGCCTGGAGTCCAAACAGGGGGCGGACTGAAGCTTTCTTT.

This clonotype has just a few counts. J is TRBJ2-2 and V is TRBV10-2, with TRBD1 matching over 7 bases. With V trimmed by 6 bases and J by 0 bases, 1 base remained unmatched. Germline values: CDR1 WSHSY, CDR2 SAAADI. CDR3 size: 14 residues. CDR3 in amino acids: CASRGQPNTGELFF. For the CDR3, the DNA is TGCGCCAGCAGGGGACAGCCGAACACCGGGGAGCTGTTTTTT.

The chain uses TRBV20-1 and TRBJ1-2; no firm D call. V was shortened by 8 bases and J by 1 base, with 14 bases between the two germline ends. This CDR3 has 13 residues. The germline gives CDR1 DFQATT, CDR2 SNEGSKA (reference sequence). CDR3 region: CSLYRTDNYGYTF. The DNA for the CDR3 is TGCAGTCTGTATAGGACGGATAACTATGGCTACACCTTC.

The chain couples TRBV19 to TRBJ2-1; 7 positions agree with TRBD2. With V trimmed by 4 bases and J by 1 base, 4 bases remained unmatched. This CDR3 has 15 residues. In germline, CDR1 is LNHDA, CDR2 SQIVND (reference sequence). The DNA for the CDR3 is TGTGCCAGTAGTACCGAGCGGGGATCCTACAATGAGCAGTTCTTC. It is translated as CASSTERGSYNEQFF.

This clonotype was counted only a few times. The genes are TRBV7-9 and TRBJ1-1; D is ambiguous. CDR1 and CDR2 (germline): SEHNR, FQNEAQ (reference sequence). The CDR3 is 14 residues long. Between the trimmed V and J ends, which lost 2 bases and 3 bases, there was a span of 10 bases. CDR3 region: CASSLSVGYTEAFF. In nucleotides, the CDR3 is TGTGCCAGCAGCTTATCTGTGGGGTACACTGAAGCTTTCTTT. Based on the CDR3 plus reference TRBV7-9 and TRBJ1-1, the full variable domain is DTGVSQNPRHKITKRGQNVTFRCDPISEHNRLYWYRQTLGQGPEFLTYFQNEAQLEKSRLLSDRFSAERPKGSFSTLEIQRTEQGDSAMYLCASSLSVGYTEAFFGQGTRLTVV.

The CDR3 DNA is TGTGCCAGCGGAGGGACAGGGGCCTACGAGCAGTACTTC. This encodes CASGGTGAYEQYF. The chain joins TRBV7-9 to TRBJ2-7; 10 positions match TRBD1. V trimming: 8 bases; J trimming: 2 bases; junction bases outside the gene matches: 3. The CDR3 spans 13 residues. Germline CDR1 and CDR2: SEHNR and FQNEAQ (reference sequence).

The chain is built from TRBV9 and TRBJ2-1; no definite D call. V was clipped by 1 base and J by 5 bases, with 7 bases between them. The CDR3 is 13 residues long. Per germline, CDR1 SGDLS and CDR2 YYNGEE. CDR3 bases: TGTGCCAGCAGCGTAAGGGCGGACAATGAGCAGTTCTTC. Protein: CASSVRADNEQFF.

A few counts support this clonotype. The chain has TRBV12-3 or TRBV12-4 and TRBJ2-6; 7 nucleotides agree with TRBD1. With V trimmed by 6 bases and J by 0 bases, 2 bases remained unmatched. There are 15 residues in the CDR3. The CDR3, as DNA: TGTGCCAGCAGGTACAGGGGCTCTGGGGCCAACGTCCTGACTTTC. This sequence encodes CASRYRGSGANVLTF.

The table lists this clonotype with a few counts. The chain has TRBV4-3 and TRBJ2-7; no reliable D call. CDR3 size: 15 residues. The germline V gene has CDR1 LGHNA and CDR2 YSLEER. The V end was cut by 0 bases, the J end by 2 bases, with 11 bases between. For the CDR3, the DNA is TGCGCCAGCAGCCAAGATCGTTTCTCCACCTACGAGCAGTACTTC. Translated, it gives CASSQDRFSTYEQYF.

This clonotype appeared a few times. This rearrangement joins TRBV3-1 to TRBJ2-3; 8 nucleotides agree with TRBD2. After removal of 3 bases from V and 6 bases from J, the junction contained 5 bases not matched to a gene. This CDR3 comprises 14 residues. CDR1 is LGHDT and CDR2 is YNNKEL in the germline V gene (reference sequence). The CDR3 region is CASSHREGSDTQYF. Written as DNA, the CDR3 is TGTGCCAGCAGCCATCGGGAGGGCTCGGATACGCAGTATTTT.

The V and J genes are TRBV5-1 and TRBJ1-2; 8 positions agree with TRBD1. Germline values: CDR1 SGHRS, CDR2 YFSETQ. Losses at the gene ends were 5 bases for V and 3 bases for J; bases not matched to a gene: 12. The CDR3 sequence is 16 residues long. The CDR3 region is CASRTAGTGYDYGYTF. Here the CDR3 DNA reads TGCGCCAGCAGGACCGCCGGGACAGGTTATGACTATGGCTACACCTTC.

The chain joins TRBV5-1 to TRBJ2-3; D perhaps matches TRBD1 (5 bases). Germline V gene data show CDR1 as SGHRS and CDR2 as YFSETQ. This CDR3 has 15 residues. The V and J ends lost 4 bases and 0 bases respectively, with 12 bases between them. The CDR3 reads CASSPWTSSTDTQYF. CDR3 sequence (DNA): TGCGCCAGCAGCCCTTGGACATCCAGCACAGATACGCAGTATTTT.

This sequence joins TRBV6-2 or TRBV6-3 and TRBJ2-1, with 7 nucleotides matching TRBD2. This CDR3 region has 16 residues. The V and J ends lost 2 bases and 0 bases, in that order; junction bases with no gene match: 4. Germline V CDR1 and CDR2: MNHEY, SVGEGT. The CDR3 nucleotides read TGTGCCAGCAGTTACCACGGACTAGTCTCCTACAATGAGCAGTTCTTC. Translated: CASSYHGLVSYNEQFF.